This T cell receptor (beta chain) was captured in a study of CD8 T cells in Susac syndrome. TCR beta sequences were obtained from blood CD8+ and CD4+ T cells. This clonotype has more than one count but fewer than ten. The CDR3 length is 14 residues. V lost 4 bases and J 2 bases, leaving 10 bases between the germline ends. Germline CDR1 is MNHEY and CDR2 is SVGAGI. Random hexamers were used to reverse transcribe an amount of roughly 0.5 to 1 ug RNA. TCRdb reprocessed the immunoSEQ multiplex PCR reads via MiXCR and lists one record per CDR3 protein. The top ten clones hold 0.1% of a sample with fewer than 250,000 distinct CDR3 sequences, 85% to 95% of them seen once.

This TCR came from a human donor in good health. The chain recombines TRBV6-5 with TRBJ2-3, with D unresolved. Sample: CD4+ T cells from PBMCs. The CDR3 reads CASSSVRHTDTQYF. As DNA, the CDR3 is TGTGCCAGCAGTTCGGTCAGACACACAGATACGCAGTATTTT.